This TCR beta chain was sequenced during a study of blood T cell repertoires in COVID-19 (dated by TCRdb to 2018 to 2020). The study in broad terms: The collaborator samples originated in the United States, Italy and Spain and spanned the acute and convalescent phases of COVID-19. The prospective study material was composed of cDNA or gDNA derived from T cells, B-cell-depleted T cells, or PBMCs. Subjects who had been exposed to COVID-19, were actively infected with it, or had recovered from it provided the deeply sampled blood TCRbeta repertoires that made up the dataset. The repertoires were released in a freely available public database meant as a resource for research on the immune response to SARS-CoV-2. The samples were drawn from the first 160 participants of the ongoing ImmuneRACE study and from 950 to 1,500 subjects provided by 6 global collaborators. Nearly every sample came with metadata listing a de-identified subject ID, COVID-19 status, age in years and sex. Where available, HLA class I and class II types were taken from metadata supplied by the sample provider and were not determined by assay-based typing. Broader findings and caveats from the paper: How much clinical and demographic metadata was included differed by source and by participant, and the metadata was provided uncurated.

One collaborating source in Seattle enrolled patients during active infection and followed them longitudinally through the course of disease. The collaborating institutions used their own protocols to collect whole blood in K2EDTA tubes. Collaborator samples were shipped for TCRbeta analysis as frozen whole blood, isolated PBMCs, or DNA extracted from either sample type. TCRbeta CDR3 regions were amplified from genomic DNA using the immunoSEQ Assay, a bias-controlled multiplex PCR. In the source study's methods: The number of nucleated cells in each sample was estimated from the amplification of reference gene primers within the assay. Sequence reads were collapsed and filtered to measure the absolute abundance of every unique TCRbeta CDR3 rearrangement. Productive Simpson clonality was computed per sample as the square root of Simpson's diversity index over productive rearrangements. Sourced from immuneACCESS, this table was stored by TCRdb with only in-frame sequences that have V and J called. A share of the clones is absent; for the studies checked, an unresolved V gene accounts for under half, and the remainder has no known explanation. V and J calls and clone size are copied from that table; D and trimming were computed from the DNA. The sample has over 130,000 clones on record, less than 90% of them singletons. Together, the top ten hold approximately 8.9% of the sample.

With regard to this clone: Its antigen remains undetermined. No much larger clone is present one base from it, and per-base qualities are unavailable.

The clonotype originates from a man under 40 with COVID-19, enrolled during active disease. The sequencing input was peripheral blood.

The CDR3 here reads CASRHRQAINYGYTF. The bases are TGTGCCAGCAGACACCGGCAGGCCATAAACTATGGCTACACCTTC. The receptor chain draws on TRBV11-2 and TRBJ1-2, with no reliable assignment of the D segment. Counted from cysteine to phenylalanine, this CDR3 has 15 amino acids. Of all the DNA, just the CDR3 is kept, 45 bases in frame from base 1. Trimming takes 6 bases from V and 2 bases from J, and the germline ends sit 16 bases apart. CDR1 and CDR2 (SGHAT, FQNNGV) derive from the germline V gene.